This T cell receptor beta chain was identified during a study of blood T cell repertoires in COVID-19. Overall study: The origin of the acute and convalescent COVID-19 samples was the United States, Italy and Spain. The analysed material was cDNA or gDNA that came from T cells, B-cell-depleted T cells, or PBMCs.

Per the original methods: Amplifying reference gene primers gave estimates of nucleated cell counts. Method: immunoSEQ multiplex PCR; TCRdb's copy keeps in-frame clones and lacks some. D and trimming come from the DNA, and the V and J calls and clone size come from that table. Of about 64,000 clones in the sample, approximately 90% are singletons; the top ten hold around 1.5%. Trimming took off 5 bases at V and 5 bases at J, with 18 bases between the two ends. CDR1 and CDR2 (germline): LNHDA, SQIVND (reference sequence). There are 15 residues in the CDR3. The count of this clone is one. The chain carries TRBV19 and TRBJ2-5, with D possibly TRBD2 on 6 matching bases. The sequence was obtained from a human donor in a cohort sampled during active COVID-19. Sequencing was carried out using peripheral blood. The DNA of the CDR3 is TGTGCCAGTAGTCCCCGGCGGGGCACCCAGGAGACCCAGTACTTC. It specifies CASSPRRGTQETQYF.